The source of this T cell receptor (beta chain) is a study of blood T cell repertoires in COVID-19. Using immunoSEQ multiplex PCR, the repertoire was profiled, and TCRdb retains in-frame clones only, with some absent. The sample includes 300,000 to 400,000 clones, 70% to 90% seen only once; the top ten take 1.6%. This clone occurred once. The V and J ends lost 3 bases and 0 bases respectively, with 11 bases between them. Germline loops: CDR1 SGHNT, CDR2 YENEEA. The CDR3 contains 15 residues. This rearrangement joins TRBV11-3 to TRBJ1-1, with D uncertain. This TCR was sampled from a woman in her thirties with COVID-19, enrolled during active disease. Sequencing was done on a sample of peripheral blood. In DNA, the CDR3 is TGTGCCAGCAGCTTTCCCCTCGGAGTGAACACTGAAGCTTTCTTT. Amino acid sequence: CASSFPLGVNTEAFF.